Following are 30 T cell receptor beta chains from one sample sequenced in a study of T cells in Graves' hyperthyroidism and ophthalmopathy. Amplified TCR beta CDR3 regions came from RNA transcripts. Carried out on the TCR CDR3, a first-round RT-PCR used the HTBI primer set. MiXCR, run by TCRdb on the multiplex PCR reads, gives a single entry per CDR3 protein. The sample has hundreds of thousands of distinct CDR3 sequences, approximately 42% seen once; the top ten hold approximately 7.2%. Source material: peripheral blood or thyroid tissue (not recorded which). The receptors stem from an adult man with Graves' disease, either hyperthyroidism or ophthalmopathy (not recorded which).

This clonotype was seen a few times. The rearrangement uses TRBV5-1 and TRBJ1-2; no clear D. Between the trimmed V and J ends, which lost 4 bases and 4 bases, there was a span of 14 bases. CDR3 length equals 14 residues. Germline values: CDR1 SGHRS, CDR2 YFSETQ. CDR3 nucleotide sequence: TGCGCCAGCAGCCTGAGCGCTGGGATCTATGGCTACACCTTC. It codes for CASSLSAGIYGYTF.

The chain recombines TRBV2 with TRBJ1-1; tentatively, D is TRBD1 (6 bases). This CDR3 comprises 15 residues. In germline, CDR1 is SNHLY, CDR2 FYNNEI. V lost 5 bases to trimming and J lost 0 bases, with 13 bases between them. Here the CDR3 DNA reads TGTGCCAGCAGTTATAATAACAGGGTGAACACTGAAGCTTTCTTT. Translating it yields CASSYNNRVNTEAFF.

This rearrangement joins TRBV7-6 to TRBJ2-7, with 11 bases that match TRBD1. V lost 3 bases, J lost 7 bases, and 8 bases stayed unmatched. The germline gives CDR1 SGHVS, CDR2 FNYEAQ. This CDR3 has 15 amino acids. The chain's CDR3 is CASSFRDRGEREQYF. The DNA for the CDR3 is TGTGCCAGCAGCTTCCGGGACAGGGGGGAACGTGAGCAGTACTTC.

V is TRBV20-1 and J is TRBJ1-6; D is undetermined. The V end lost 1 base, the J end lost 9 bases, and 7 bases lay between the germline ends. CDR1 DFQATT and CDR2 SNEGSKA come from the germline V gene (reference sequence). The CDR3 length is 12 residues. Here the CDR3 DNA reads TGCAGTGCTAGAGGAAGACTTTCACCCCTCCACTTT. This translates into CSARGRLSPLHF.

The CDR3 coding sequence is TGTGCCAGAGCCTGGGACAGGGGACCCTACGAGCAGTACTTC. Its translation: CARAWDRGPYEQYF. The V and J genes are TRBV10-3 and TRBJ2-7, with 10 bases lining up with TRBD1. The CDR3 length is 14 residues. J was trimmed by 2 bases and V by 10 bases; bases with no gene match: 8. In germline, CDR1 is ENHRY, CDR2 SYGVKD.

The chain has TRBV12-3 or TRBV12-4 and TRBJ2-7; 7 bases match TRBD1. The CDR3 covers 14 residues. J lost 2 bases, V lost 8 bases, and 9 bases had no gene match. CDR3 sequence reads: CASSPQQGAYEQYF. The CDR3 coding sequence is TGTGCCAGCTCACCACAGCAGGGGGCCTACGAGCAGTACTTC.

In DNA, the CDR3 is TGCGCCAGCAGCATACGAGGACAGGGGAGCACTAATGAAAAACTGTTTTTT. Its translation: CASSIRGQGSTNEKLFF. The J gene is TRBJ1-4, the V gene TRBV5-1; 9 bases agree with TRBD1. The CDR3 has 17 residues. V gave up 4 bases and J gave up 2 bases; unmatched junction bases: 9. CDR1 is SGHRS and CDR2 is YFSETQ in the germline V gene.

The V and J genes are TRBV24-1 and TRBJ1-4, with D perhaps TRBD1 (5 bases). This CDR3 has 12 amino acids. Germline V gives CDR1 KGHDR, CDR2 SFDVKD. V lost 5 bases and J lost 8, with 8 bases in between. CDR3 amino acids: CATSGGSEKLFF. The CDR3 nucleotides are TGTGCCACCAGTGGGGGGAGCGAAAAACTGTTTTTT.

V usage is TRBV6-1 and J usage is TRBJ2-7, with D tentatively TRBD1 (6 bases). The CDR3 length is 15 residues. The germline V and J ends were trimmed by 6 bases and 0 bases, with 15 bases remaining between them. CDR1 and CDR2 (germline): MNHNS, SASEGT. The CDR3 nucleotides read TGTGCCAGCAGCGTAAACAGGGCGAGCTCCTACGAGCAGTACTTC. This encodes CASSVNRASSYEQYF.

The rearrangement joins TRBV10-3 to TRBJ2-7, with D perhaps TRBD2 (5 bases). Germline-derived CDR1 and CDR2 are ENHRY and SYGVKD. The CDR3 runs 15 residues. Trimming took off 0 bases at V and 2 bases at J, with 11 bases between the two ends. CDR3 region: CAISESMGRAYEQYF. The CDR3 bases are TGTGCCATCAGTGAGTCGATGGGGAGAGCCTACGAGCAGTACTTC.

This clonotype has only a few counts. The CDR3 is CASSERAVTYEQYF. DNA for the CDR3: TGTGCCAGCAGTGAGAGGGCAGTTACCTACGAGCAGTACTTC. The chain is built from TRBV2 and TRBJ2-7; a weak D match, TRBD2 (5 bases). Trimming pared 3 bases from V and 2 bases from J, leaving 11 bases between. The germline gives CDR1 SNHLY, CDR2 FYNNEI. The CDR3 length is 14 residues.

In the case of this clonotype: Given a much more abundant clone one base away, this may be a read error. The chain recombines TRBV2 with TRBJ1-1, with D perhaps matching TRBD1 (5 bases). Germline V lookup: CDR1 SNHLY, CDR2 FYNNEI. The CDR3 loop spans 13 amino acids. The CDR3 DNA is TGTGCCAGCAGTGAGGTACCGGACACTGAAGCTTCCTTT. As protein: CASSEVPDTEASF.

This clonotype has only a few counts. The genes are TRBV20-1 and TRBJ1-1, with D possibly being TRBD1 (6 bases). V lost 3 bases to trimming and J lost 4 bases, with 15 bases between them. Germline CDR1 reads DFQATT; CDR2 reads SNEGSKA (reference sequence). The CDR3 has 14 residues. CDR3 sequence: CSARSWGAGTEAFF. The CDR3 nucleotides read TGCAGTGCTAGGTCTTGGGGGGCAGGCACTGAAGCTTTCTTT.

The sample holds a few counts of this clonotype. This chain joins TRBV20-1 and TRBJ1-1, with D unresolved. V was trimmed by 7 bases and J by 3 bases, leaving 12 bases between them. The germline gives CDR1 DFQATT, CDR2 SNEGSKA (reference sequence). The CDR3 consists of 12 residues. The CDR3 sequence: CSVAGGHTEAFF. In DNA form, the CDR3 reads TGCAGTGTGGCAGGAGGACACACTGAAGCTTTCTTT.

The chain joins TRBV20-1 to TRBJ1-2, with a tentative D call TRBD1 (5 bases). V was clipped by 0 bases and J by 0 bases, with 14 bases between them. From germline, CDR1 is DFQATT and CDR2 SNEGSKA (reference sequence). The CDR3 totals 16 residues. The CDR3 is CSARDVGTAANYGYTF. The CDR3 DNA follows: TGCAGTGCTAGAGATGTAGGGACGGCAGCTAACTATGGCTACACCTTC.

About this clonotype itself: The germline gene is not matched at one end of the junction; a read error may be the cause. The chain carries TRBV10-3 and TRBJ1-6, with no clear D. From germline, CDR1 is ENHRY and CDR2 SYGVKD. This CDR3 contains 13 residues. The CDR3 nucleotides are TGTGCCATCAGAGATGGCGGTAATCCACCCCTCCACTTT. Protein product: CAIRDGGNPPLHF.

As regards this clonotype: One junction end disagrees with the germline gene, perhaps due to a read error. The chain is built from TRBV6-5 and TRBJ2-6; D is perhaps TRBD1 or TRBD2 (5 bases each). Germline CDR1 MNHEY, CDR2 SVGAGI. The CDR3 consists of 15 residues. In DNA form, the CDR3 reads TGTGCCATCAGTTACGGGGCGGCGGGGGCCAACGTCCTGACTTTC. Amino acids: CAISYGAAGANVLTF.

CDR3 residues: CSATSRGLADQETQYF. The DNA for the CDR3 is TGCAGTGCTACTTCAAGAGGTCTAGCCGATCAAGAGACCCAGTACTTC. The chain recombines TRBV20-1 with TRBJ2-5, with D tentatively TRBD2 (5 bases). From germline, CDR1 is DFQATT and CDR2 SNEGSKA (reference sequence). CDR3 length: 16 amino acids. V was cut by 4 bases and J by 2 bases, with 20 bases left in between.

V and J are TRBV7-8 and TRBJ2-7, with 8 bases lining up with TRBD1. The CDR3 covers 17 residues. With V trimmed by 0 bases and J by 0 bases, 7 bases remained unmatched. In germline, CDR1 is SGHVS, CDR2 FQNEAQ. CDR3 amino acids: CASSLARDRTFSYEQYF. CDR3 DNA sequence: TGTGCCAGCAGCTTAGCGAGGGACAGGACCTTCTCCTACGAGCAGTACTTC.

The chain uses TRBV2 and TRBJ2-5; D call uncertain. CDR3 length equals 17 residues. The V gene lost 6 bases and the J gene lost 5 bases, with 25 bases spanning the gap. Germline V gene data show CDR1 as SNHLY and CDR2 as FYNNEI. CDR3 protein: CASSVGFGPTLQETQYF. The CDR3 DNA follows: TGTGCCAGCAGCGTAGGGTTTGGGCCTACCCTCCAGGAGACCCAGTACTTC.

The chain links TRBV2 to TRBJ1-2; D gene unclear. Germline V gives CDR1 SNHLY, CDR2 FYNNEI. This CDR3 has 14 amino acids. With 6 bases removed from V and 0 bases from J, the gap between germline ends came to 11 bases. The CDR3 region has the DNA TGTGCCAGCAGCTTCGAGGTCTCTAACTATGGCTACACCTTC. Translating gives CASSFEVSNYGYTF.

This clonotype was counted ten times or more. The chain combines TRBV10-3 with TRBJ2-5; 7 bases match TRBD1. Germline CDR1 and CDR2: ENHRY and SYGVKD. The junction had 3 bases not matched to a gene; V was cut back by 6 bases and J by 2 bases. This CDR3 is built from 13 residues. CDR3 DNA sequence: TGTGCCATCAGACCGGGACAGCAAGAGACCCAGTACTTC. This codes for CAIRPGQQETQYF.

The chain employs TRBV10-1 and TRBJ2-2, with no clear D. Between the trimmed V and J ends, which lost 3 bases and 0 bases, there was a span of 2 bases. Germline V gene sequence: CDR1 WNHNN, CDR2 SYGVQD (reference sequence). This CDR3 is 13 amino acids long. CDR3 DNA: TGCGCCAGCAGTGACCCGAACACCGGGGAGCTGTTTTTT. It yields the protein CASSDPNTGELFF.

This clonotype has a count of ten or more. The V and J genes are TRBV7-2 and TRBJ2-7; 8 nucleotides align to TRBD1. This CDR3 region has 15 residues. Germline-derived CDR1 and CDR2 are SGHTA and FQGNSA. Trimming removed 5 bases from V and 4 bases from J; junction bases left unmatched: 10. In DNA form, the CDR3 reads TGTGCCAGCAGCATGACAGGGGAACGATCATACGAGCAGTACTTC. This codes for CASSMTGERSYEQYF.

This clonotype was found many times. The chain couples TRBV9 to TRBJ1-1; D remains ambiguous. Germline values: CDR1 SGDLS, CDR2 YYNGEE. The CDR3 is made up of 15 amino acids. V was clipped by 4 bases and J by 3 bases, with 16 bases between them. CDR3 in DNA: TGTGCCAGCAGCCCGATCTACCACTCGGACACTGAAGCTTTCTTT. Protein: CASSPIYHSDTEAFF.

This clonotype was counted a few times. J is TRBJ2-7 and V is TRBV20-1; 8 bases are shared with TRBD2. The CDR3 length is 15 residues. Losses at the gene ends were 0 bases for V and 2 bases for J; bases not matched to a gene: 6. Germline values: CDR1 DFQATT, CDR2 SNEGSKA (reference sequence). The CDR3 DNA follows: TGCAGTGCTAGAGATAGTAGCGGGGCTGCCTACGAGCAGTACTTC. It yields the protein CSARDSSGAAYEQYF.

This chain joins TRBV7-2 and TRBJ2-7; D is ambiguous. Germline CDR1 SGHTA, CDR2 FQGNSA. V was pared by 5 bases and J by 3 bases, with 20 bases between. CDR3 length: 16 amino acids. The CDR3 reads CASSQQAGLRVYEQYF. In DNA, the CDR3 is TGTGCCAGCAGCCAGCAGGCAGGCCTGAGAGTCTACGAGCAGTACTTC. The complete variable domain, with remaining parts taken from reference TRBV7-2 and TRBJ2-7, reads GAGVSQSPSNKVTEKGKDVELRCDPISGHTALYWYRQSLGQGLEFLIYFQGNSAPDKSGLPSDRFSAERTGGSVSTLTIQRTQQEDSAVYLCASSQQAGLRVYEQYFGPGTRLTVT.

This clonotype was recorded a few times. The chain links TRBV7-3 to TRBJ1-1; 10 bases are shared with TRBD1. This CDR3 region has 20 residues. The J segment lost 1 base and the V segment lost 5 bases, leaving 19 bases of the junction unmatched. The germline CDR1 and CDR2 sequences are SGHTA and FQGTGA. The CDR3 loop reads CASSPPPPGTGVHGNTEAFF. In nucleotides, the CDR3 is TGTGCCAGCAGCCCGCCACCCCCGGGGACAGGGGTGCACGGGAACACTGAAGCTTTCTTT.

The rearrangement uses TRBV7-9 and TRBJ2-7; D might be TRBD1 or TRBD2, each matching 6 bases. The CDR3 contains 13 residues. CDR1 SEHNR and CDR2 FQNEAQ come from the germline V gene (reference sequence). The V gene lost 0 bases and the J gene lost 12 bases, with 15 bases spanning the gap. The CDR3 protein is CASSLALGGSRYF. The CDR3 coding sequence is TGTGCCAGCAGCTTAGCTTTAGGGGGGAGCCGGTACTTC.

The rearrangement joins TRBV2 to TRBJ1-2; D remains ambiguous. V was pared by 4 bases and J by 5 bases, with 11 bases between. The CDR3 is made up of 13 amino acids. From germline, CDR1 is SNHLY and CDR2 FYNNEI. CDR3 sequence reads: CASSARQIYGYTF. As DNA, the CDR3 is TGTGCCAGCAGTGCTAGGCAAATTTATGGCTACACCTTC.